A selection of T cell receptor beta chains follows, all from one sample in a study of OX40 agonist ivuxolimab in advanced cancers. TCRdb's copy holds only in-frame clones and misses some; the assay was immunoSEQ multiplex PCR. Altogether some 90,000 clones are present, more than 75% being singletons, with the ten largest covering roughly 4%. The source was CD4+ or CD8+ T cells sorted from blood, collected in a trial of the OX40 agonist ivuxolimab. All receptors derive from an adult with an advanced solid tumor such as melanoma, head and neck, liver or kidney cancer. CDR3s include the opening cysteine and the closing phenylalanine or tryptophan. The D gene is left open where the match is weak. Clone size is given for some rows only: seen once, a few or many times, or a class if the clone is expanded.

cdr3_aa: CASSVATGAVSYEQYF; cdr3_nt: TGTGCCAGCAGCGTAGCTACAGGGGCTGTCTCCTACGAGCAGTACTTC; clone_size: NA; d_call: TRBD1; v_call: TRBV9; j_call: TRBJ2-7
cdr3_aa: CASSIAQGWKQFF; cdr3_nt: TGTGCCAGTAGTATAGCTCAGGGTTGGAAGCAGTTCTTC; clone_size: NA; d_call: NA; v_call: TRBV19; j_call: TRBJ2-1
cdr3_aa: CASSWALNTEAFF; cdr3_nt: TGTGCCAGCAGCTGGGCCTTGAACACTGAAGCTTTCTTT; clone_size: NA; d_call: NA; v_call: TRBV7-8; j_call: TRBJ1-1
cdr3_aa: CAWSLAVANYGYTF; cdr3_nt: TGTGCCTGGAGCCTGGCGGTAGCTAACTATGGCTACACCTTC; clone_size: NA; d_call: NA; v_call: TRBV30; j_call: TRBJ1-2
cdr3_aa: CASSRDRSTEAFF; cdr3_nt: TGTGCCAGCAGCCGGGACAGGAGCACTGAAGCTTTCTTT; clone_size: NA; d_call: TRBD1; v_call: TRBV2; j_call: TRBJ1-1
cdr3_aa: CASSEVGYNEQFF; cdr3_nt: TGTGCCAGCAGTGAAGTTGGCTACAATGAGCAGTTCTTC; clone_size: NA; d_call: NA; v_call: TRBV6-1; j_call: TRBJ2-1
cdr3_aa: CASRVLLRGTNEKLFF; cdr3_nt: TGTGCCAGCAGGGTACTCCTGCGGGGGACTAATGAAAAACTGTTTTTT; clone_size: NA; d_call: NA; v_call: TRBV21-1; j_call: TRBJ1-4
cdr3_aa: CASSLRTGTEKLFF; cdr3_nt: TGTGCCAGCAGCCTGAGGACAGGGACTGAAAAACTGTTTTTT; clone_size: NA; d_call: TRBD1; v_call: TRBV5-4; j_call: TRBJ1-4
cdr3_aa: CASSQTGPGQPQHF; cdr3_nt: TGTGCCAGCAGCCAAACGGGACCGGGGCAGCCCCAGCATTTT; clone_size: NA; d_call: NA; v_call: TRBV25-1; j_call: TRBJ1-5
cdr3_aa: CASSLLVGEQYF; cdr3_nt: TGTGCCAGCAGTTTACTTGTGGGCGAGCAGTACTTC; clone_size: NA; d_call: NA; v_call: TRBV28; j_call: TRBJ2-7
cdr3_aa: CASSINTDSSWEQYF; cdr3_nt: TGTGCCAGTAGTATAAATACCGACAGCTCCTGGGAGCAGTACTTC; clone_size: once; d_call: NA; v_call: TRBV19; j_call: TRBJ2-7
cdr3_aa: CASSRDRDTEAFF; cdr3_nt: TGTGCCAGCAGCAGGGACAGGGACACTGAAGCTTTCTTT; clone_size: NA; d_call: TRBD1; v_call: TRBV11-2; j_call: TRBJ1-1
cdr3_aa: CASSSDRYSYEQYF; cdr3_nt: TGTGCCAGCAGTTCGGATCGATACTCCTACGAGCAGTACTTC; clone_size: NA; d_call: NA; v_call: TRBV6-6; j_call: TRBJ2-7
cdr3_aa: CAWSGSQGRLTF; cdr3_nt: TGTGCCTGGAGTGGAAGTCAGGGGCGTCTCACCTTC; clone_size: NA; d_call: NA; v_call: TRBV30; j_call: TRBJ1-2
cdr3_aa: CASSLGRNTEAFF; cdr3_nt: TGTGCCAGCAGCTTAGGCAGGAACACTGAAGCTTTCTTT; clone_size: NA; d_call: NA; v_call: TRBV7-2; j_call: TRBJ1-1
cdr3_aa: CASSDTQGSAAFF; cdr3_nt: TGTGCCAGCAGTGACACACAGGGTTCGGCGGCTTTCTTT; clone_size: once; d_call: NA; v_call: TRBV6-6; j_call: TRBJ1-1
cdr3_aa: CASSIPPTAGYYGYTF; cdr3_nt: TGTGCCAGTAGTATCCCCCCGACTGCCGGGTACTATGGCTACACCTTC; clone_size: NA; d_call: NA; v_call: TRBV19; j_call: TRBJ1-2
cdr3_aa: CASSPYRGLLDTEAFF; cdr3_nt: TGTGCCAGCAGCCCTTACAGGGGATTGTTGGACACTGAAGCTTTCTTT; clone_size: NA; d_call: TRBD1; v_call: TRBV7-9; j_call: TRBJ1-1
cdr3_aa: CASSQGGGWDTEAFF; cdr3_nt: TGCGCCAGCAGCCAAGGAGGGGGCTGGGACACTGAAGCTTTCTTT; clone_size: NA; d_call: TRBD1; v_call: TRBV4-3; j_call: TRBJ1-1
cdr3_aa: CASSLGTGGETQYF; cdr3_nt: TGTGCCAGCAGTTTAGGGACAGGGGGGGAGACCCAGTACTTC; clone_size: NA; d_call: TRBD1; v_call: TRBV27; j_call: TRBJ2-5
cdr3_aa: CASSIFSGGTDTQYF; cdr3_nt: TGTGCCAGTAGTATTTTTTCGGGAGGCACAGATACGCAGTATTTT; clone_size: NA; d_call: NA; v_call: TRBV19; j_call: TRBJ2-3
cdr3_aa: CASSETSSNNEQFF; cdr3_nt: TGTGCCAGCAGTGAAACTAGCAGCAACAATGAGCAGTTCTTC; clone_size: NA; d_call: NA; v_call: TRBV6-1; j_call: TRBJ2-1
cdr3_aa: CSVRGLAESTDTQYF; cdr3_nt: TGCAGCGTTAGGGGACTAGCGGAAAGCACAGATACGCAGTATTTT; clone_size: NA; d_call: TRBD2; v_call: TRBV29-1; j_call: TRBJ2-3
cdr3_aa: CASSQAVATNEKLFF; cdr3_nt: TGCGCCAGCAGCCAAGCAGTTGCAACTAATGAAAAACTGTTTTTT; clone_size: NA; d_call: NA; v_call: TRBV4-3; j_call: TRBJ1-4
cdr3_aa: CSVYDRVRNTEAFF; cdr3_nt: TGCAGCGTCTATGACAGGGTGCGAAACACTGAAGCTTTCTTT; clone_size: NA; d_call: TRBD1; v_call: TRBV29-1; j_call: TRBJ1-1
cdr3_aa: CASSPDSPGRYGYTF; cdr3_nt: TGTGCCAGCAGCCCCGATAGCCCGGGAAGGTATGGCTACACCTTC; clone_size: once; d_call: NA; v_call: TRBV11-2; j_call: TRBJ1-2
cdr3_aa: CASSSVNLNTEAFF; cdr3_nt: TGTGCCAGCAGTTCAGTTAATTTGAACACTGAAGCTTTCTTT; clone_size: few; d_call: NA; v_call: TRBV28; j_call: TRBJ1-1
cdr3_aa: CASSHERGFQETQYF; cdr3_nt: TGTGCCAGCAGCCACGAGAGGGGCTTCCAAGAGACCCAGTACTTC; clone_size: NA; d_call: NA; v_call: TRBV11-3; j_call: TRBJ2-5
cdr3_aa: CASSLTAYEQYF; cdr3_nt: TGCGCCAGCAGCTTGACAGCCTACGAGCAGTACTTC; clone_size: NA; d_call: NA; v_call: TRBV5-1; j_call: TRBJ2-7